What follows is one TCR beta chain and its context. Its cognate antigen is unknown. This entry is derived from a study of graft-versus-host responses after intestinal transplantation. Study-wide context: Anti-thymocyte globulin induction, then tacrolimus and steroids for two to four years, went to all recipients.

Looked up from germline, CDR1 is MNHEY and CDR2 is SVGAGI. Trimming took off 6 bases at V and 2 bases at J, with 11 bases between the two ends. The CDR3 is made up of 13 amino acids. Some clones are missing from TCRdb's copy, which holds only in-frame ones; the method was immunoSEQ multiplex PCR. Here the sample spans about 96,000 clones, roughly nine tenths being singletons. This chain joins TRBV6-5 and TRBJ2-7; a weak D match, TRBD1 (6 bases). Sample: unstimulated CD4+ T cells sorted from spleen or lymph node cells, taken before intestinal transplant. The sequence derives from a human donor who received an intestinal transplant. The CDR3 here is CASSHGQTYEQYF. As DNA, the CDR3 is TGTGCCAGCAGCCACGGACAGACCTACGAGCAGTACTTC.